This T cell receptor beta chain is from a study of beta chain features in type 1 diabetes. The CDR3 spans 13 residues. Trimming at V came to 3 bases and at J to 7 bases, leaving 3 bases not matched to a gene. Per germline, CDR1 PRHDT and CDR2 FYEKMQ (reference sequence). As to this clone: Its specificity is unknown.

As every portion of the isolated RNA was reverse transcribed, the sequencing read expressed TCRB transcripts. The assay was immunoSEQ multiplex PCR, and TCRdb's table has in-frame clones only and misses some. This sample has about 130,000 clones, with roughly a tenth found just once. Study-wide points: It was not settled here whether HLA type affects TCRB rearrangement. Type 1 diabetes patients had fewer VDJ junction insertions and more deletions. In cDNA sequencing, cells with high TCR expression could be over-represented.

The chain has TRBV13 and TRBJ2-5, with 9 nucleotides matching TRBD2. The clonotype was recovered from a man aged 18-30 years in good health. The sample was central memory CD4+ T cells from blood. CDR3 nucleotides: TGTGCCAGCAGCTTGAGAGCGGGGGGGACCCAGTACTTC. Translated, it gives CASSLRAGGTQYF.